Below are 18 T cell receptor beta chains sequenced from a single sample in a study of vaccination effects on CD4 cells after COVID-19 (dated by TCRdb to 2021 to 2024). The antigens of these receptors remain unknown. The library was obtained by the immunoSEQ multiplex PCR assay. In TCRdb, the immuneACCESS table is reduced to in-frame sequences with V and J assigned. These tables do not hold every clone; where another copy was compared, an unresolved V gene accounts for under half, and the others remain unexplained. In this sample the table shows approximately 82,000 clones, around 74% of which occur a single time. The ten largest make up approximately 1.7% of the sample. In the ViraFEST assay, PBMC were stimulated with viral peptide pools, and antigen-specific CD4+ T cell clonotypes were then identified by expansion using TCR sequencing. After around ten days of culture, CD4+ T cells were isolated with the EasySep CD4+ T cell isolation kit.

The sequenced sample was CD4+ T cells from PBMCs cultured with HCoV-229E spike peptides, obtained before COVID-19 vaccination. The label giving this sample's cell subset or site can be read as: HCoV-229E spike overlapping peptide pool stimulation. All receptors derive from a human donor who received a COVID-19 vaccine.

V is TRBV5-6 and J is TRBJ2-7, with D perhaps TRBD1 (5 bases). The CDR3 extends over 14 amino acids. Germline assignment: CDR1 SGHDT and CDR2 YYEEEE. V lost 4 bases and J 5 bases, leaving 16 bases between the germline ends. The CDR3 DNA sequence: TGTGCCAGCAGCCGCCTTGCAGGGATCAACGAGCAGTACGTC. Translating gives CASSRLAGINEQYV.

The V gene is TRBV5-1, the J gene TRBJ1-4; D perhaps matches TRBD1 (6 bases). This CDR3 has 16 amino acids. Trimming took 0 bases from V and 3 from J, leaving 12 bases between them. Germline CDR1 reads SGHRS; CDR2 reads YFSETQ. CDR3 residues: CASSLGGGSSNEKLFF. CDR3 DNA sequence: TGCGCCAGCAGCTTGGGGGGGGGCAGCTCTAATGAAAAACTGTTTTTT.

The chain combines TRBV4-1 with TRBJ2-1, with 7 bases aligning to TRBD2. Trimming cost V 1 base and J 0 bases; bases outside gene matches: 15. CDR1 and CDR2 (germline): MGHRA, YSYEKL. The CDR3 consists of 20 residues. The CDR3 region is CASSQVLALNLFSSYNEQFF. DNA for the CDR3: TGCGCCAGCAGCCAAGTACTAGCGCTAAACCTCTTCAGCTCCTACAATGAGCAGTTCTTC.

The CDR3 region has the DNA TGTGCCAGCGGACAGGGGATGAACACTGAAGCTTTCTTT. Translating it yields CASGQGMNTEAFF. The rearrangement joins TRBV19 to TRBJ1-1, with 9 nucleotides matching TRBD1. V shed 9 bases and J 0 bases; nucleotides not matched to a gene: 2. Germline values: CDR1 LNHDA, CDR2 SQIVND (reference sequence). The CDR3 has 13 amino acids.

The chain employs TRBV13 and TRBJ2-2; maybe TRBD1 (5 bases). This CDR3 region has 14 residues. Germline V CDR1 and CDR2: PRHDT, FYEKMQ (reference sequence). The germline V and J ends were trimmed by 4 bases and 3 bases, with 9 bases remaining between them. In nucleotides, the CDR3 is TGTGCCAGCAGCTGGTTAGGGGACACCGGGGAGCTGTTTTTT. This encodes CASSWLGDTGELFF. Full variable domain (rest looked up from reference TRBV13 and TRBJ2-2): AAGVIQSPRHLIKEKRETATLKCYPIPRHDTVYWYQQGPGQDPQFLISFYEKMQSDKGSIPDRFSAQQFSDYHSELNMSSLELGDSALYFCASSWLGDTGELFFGEGSRLTVL.

The chain carries TRBV3-1 (or the pseudogene TRBV3-2) and TRBJ2-5, with TRBD1 matching 9 bases. CDR3 length equals 16 residues. Germline CDR1 is LGHDT and CDR2 is YNNKEL (reference sequence). The junction had 10 bases not matched to a gene; V was cut back by 4 bases and J by 4 bases. The CDR3 sequence is CASSPGQGIWGETQYF. CDR3 bases: TGTGCCAGCAGCCCCGGACAGGGGATTTGGGGAGAGACCCAGTACTTC.

The V and J genes are TRBV30 and TRBJ1-1; 12 nucleotides agree with TRBD1. The CDR3 runs to 16 residues. V shed 5 bases and J 4 bases; nucleotides not matched to a gene: 11. Germline loops: CDR1 GTSNPN, CDR2 SVGIG (reference sequence). The CDR3 reads CAWRNRDRGQGTEAFF. For the CDR3, the DNA is TGTGCCTGGCGAAACCGGGACAGGGGGCAAGGCACTGAAGCTTTCTTT.

The rearrangement uses TRBV5-1 and TRBJ2-2; D is uncertain. The CDR3 runs to 19 residues. CDR1 and CDR2 from the germline V gene are SGHRS and YFSETQ. Trimming shortened V by 0 bases and J by 3 bases, and 21 bases separated the two germline ends. CDR3 nucleotide sequence: TGCGCCAGCAGCTTGGTCGCAGGAAATCCCCTCGAGTACACCGGGGAGCTGTTTTTT. Translation gives CASSLVAGNPLEYTGELFF.

The V gene is TRBV2, the J gene TRBJ2-1; 10 nucleotides align to TRBD2. The ends lost 4 bases at V and 4 bases at J; junction bases unmatched: 1. CDR3 size: 14 residues. The germline V gene has CDR1 SNHLY and CDR2 FYNNEI. CDR3 nucleotide sequence: TGTGCCAGCAGTGCACTAGCGGGGTACAATGAGCAGTTCTTC. Translation gives CASSALAGYNEQFF.

This sequence joins TRBV5-4 and TRBJ2-5; unclear D gene. V was pared by 2 bases and J by 0 bases, with 5 bases between. The CDR3 runs 13 residues. Per the germline V gene, CDR1 is SGHNT and CDR2 is YYREEE (reference sequence). CDR3: CASSLDYQETQYF. CDR3 coding DNA: TGTGCCAGCAGCTTAGACTACCAAGAGACCCAGTACTTC.

V usage is TRBV5-1 and J usage is TRBJ2-5, with D tentatively TRBD2 (6 bases). Trimming pared 4 bases from V and 9 bases from J, leaving 22 bases between. Germline CDR1 is SGHRS and CDR2 is YFSETQ. The CDR3 runs to 15 residues. CDR3 nucleotide sequence: TGCGCCAGCAGCCCAAGGGACTTAGTGGCCGGGCCCCAGTACTTC. Its translation is CASSPRDLVAGPQYF.

The J gene is TRBJ1-6, the V gene TRBV30; D is perhaps TRBD1 (6 bases). The CDR3 extends over 15 amino acids. Germline V gene sequence: CDR1 GTSNPN, CDR2 SVGIG (reference sequence). Trimming shortened V by 3 bases and J by 7 bases, and 16 bases separated the two germline ends. The CDR3 coding sequence is TGTGCCTGGAGGGGCCCGGACAGACCGAATTCACCCCTCCACTTT. Translation gives CAWRGPDRPNSPLHF.

The chain recombines TRBV7-2 with TRBJ1-5; 7 positions agree with TRBD1. The CDR3 totals 16 residues. J lost 4 bases, V lost 3 bases, and 9 bases had no gene match. In germline, CDR1 is SGHTA, CDR2 FQGNSA. This CDR3 is CASSLRAGGLNQPQHF. In DNA form, the CDR3 reads TGTGCCAGCAGCTTGAGGGCAGGGGGTTTGAATCAGCCCCAGCATTTT. The variable domain in full, completed from reference TRBV7-2 and TRBJ1-5, reads GAGVSQSPSNKVTEKGKDVELRCDPISGHTALYWYRQSLGQGLEFLIYFQGNSAPDKSGLPSDRFSAERTGGSVSTLTIQRTQQEDSAVYLCASSLRAGGLNQPQHFGDGTRLSIL.

The chain uses TRBV18 and TRBJ2-5; D call uncertain. The germline V gene has CDR1 KGHSH and CDR2 LQKENI. The CDR3 has 17 amino acids. The V end lost 2 bases, the J end lost 1 base, and 17 bases lay between the germline ends. CDR3 sequence reads: CASSPSPVRHGQETQYF. In nucleotides, the CDR3 is TGTGCCAGCTCACCATCGCCCGTGAGACACGGCCAAGAGACCCAGTACTTC.

This clone has only a few counts. J is TRBJ1-5 and V is TRBV10-3; D is possibly TRBD1 (6 bases). V was pared by 10 bases and J by 6 bases, with 13 bases between. The CDR3 loop spans 12 amino acids. Per germline, CDR1 ENHRY and CDR2 SYGVKD. The CDR3 reads CASQGNGQPQHF. The DNA for the CDR3 is TGTGCCAGCCAGGGGAACGGTCAGCCCCAGCATTTT.

The gene calls are TRBV7-3 and TRBJ1-1; TRBD1 matches 7 bases. The length of the CDR3 is 16 residues. V shed 5 bases and J 1 base; nucleotides not matched to a gene: 10. The germline V gene encodes CDR1 SGHTA and CDR2 FQGTGA. CDR3: CASSRTRDSQNTEAFF. DNA for the CDR3: TGTGCCAGCAGCCGGACTAGGGACAGCCAGAACACTGAAGCTTTCTTT.

This clone was seen ten or more times. The gene calls are TRBV7-9 and TRBJ1-1; D not certain. Trimming removed 5 bases from V and 4 bases from J, with 14 bases in between. The CDR3 is 14 amino acids. Germline lookup yields CDR1 SEHNR and CDR2 FQNEAQ (reference sequence). The CDR3 reads CASSLHLMSTEAFF. The CDR3 nucleotides read TGTGCCAGCAGCCTTCACCTGATGAGCACTGAAGCTTTCTTT.

This chain connects TRBV6-1 to TRBJ2-1, with 8 nucleotides matching TRBD1. The CDR3 is made up of 15 amino acids. V lost 2 bases to trimming and J lost 5 bases; unmatched junction nucleotides: 5. CDR1 is MNHNS, CDR2 SASEGT, per germline. The CDR3 bases are TGTGCCAGCAGTGAAAGGGACAGGTGGCACAATGAGCAGTTCTTC. This sequence encodes CASSERDRWHNEQFF.